The 6 T cell receptor beta chains in this list originate from one sample, sequenced in a study of blood T cell repertoires in COVID-19. Libraries were prepared by immunoSEQ multiplex PCR; TCRdb keeps only in-frame clonotypes and omits some of them. The sample carries about 310,000 clones, 80% to 90% recorded once. The sequenced sample was peripheral blood. These receptors came from a man aged 50-59 years with active or convalescent COVID-19.

In its sample, this clone was seen a few times. The chain recombines TRBV4-3 with TRBJ1-2, with D unclear. Trimming stripped 1 base from V and 2 bases from J, with 17 bases between. CDR1 is LGHNA, CDR2 YSLEER, per germline. The CDR3 length is 17 residues. The CDR3 loop reads CASSQATVQPENYGYTF. The DNA of the CDR3 is TGCGCCAGCAGCCAAGCGACGGTACAGCCCGAAAACTATGGCTACACCTTC.

The V and J genes are TRBV4-1 and TRBJ1-4, with D perhaps TRBD1 (5 bases). The germline V gene encodes CDR1 MGHRA and CDR2 YSYEKL. The CDR3 is 15 amino acids. V dropped 0 bases and J dropped 7 bases, with 12 bases sitting between them. Here the CDR3 reads CASSQDQGRIEKLFF. CDR3 nucleotides: TGCGCCAGCAGCCAAGATCAGGGAAGGATTGAAAAACTGTTTTTT.

This clone was counted a single time. V usage is TRBV10-3 and J usage is TRBJ2-1; weak D call: TRBD1 (5 bases). Germline lookup yields CDR1 ENHRY and CDR2 SYGVKD. There are 16 residues in the CDR3. V was cut by 3 bases and J by 0 bases, with 12 bases left in between. CDR3 in DNA: TGTGCCATCAGTGACCAGTCAGGGAACTCCTACAATGAGCAGTTCTTC. Protein: CAISDQSGNSYNEQFF.

The genes are TRBV25-1 and TRBJ1-5; no clear D. Germline CDR1 is MGHDK and CDR2 is SYGVNS. The CDR3 sequence is 15 residues long. V shed 2 bases and J shed 3 bases, with 11 bases lying between them. The CDR3 region has the DNA TGTGCCAGCAGTGAAGGTAGCGCAGTCAATCAGCCCCAGCATTTT. This codes for CASSEGSAVNQPQHF.

CDR3 sequence reads: CASRFRDFNTEAFF. DNA of the CDR3: TGCGCCAGCAGGTTTCGGGACTTCAACACTGAAGCTTTCTTT. This sequence joins TRBV4-3 and TRBJ1-1; TRBD1 is a possible D gene (5 bases). The ends were cut back, 6 bases at V and 2 bases at J, with 13 bases in the middle. There are 14 residues in the CDR3. Germline V gene sequence: CDR1 LGHNA, CDR2 YSLEER.

This clone appeared a single time. The chain has TRBV4-1 and TRBJ1-2; D remains ambiguous. Germline V gives CDR1 MGHRA, CDR2 YSYEKL. The CDR3 is 14 amino acids. The V end was cut by 4 bases, the J end by 7 bases, with 16 bases between. CDR3: CASSLEAESGGYTF. CDR3 nucleotides: TGCGCCAGCAGCCTAGAGGCGGAGTCCGGTGGCTACACCTTC.